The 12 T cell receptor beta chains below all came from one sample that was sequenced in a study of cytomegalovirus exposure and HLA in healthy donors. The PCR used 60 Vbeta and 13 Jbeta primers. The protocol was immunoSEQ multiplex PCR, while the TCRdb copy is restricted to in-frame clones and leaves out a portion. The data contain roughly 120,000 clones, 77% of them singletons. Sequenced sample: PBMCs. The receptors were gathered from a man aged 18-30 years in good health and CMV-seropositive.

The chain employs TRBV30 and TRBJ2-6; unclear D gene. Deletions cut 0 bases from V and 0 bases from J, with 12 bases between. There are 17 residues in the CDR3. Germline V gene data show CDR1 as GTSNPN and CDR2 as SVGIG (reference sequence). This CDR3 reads CAWSVAPVSSGANVLTF. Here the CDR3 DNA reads TGTGCCTGGAGTGTCGCACCTGTGAGCTCTGGGGCCAACGTCCTGACTTTC.

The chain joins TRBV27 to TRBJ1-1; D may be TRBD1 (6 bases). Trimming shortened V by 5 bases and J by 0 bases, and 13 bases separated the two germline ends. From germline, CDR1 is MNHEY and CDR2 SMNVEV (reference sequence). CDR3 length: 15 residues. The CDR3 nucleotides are TGTGCCAGCAGTCCCGGACAGCCAGTGAACACTGAAGCTTTCTTT. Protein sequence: CASSPGQPVNTEAFF.

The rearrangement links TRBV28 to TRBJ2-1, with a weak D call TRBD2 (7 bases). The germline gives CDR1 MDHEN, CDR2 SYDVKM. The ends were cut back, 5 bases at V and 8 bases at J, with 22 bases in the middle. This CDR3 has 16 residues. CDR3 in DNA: TGTGCCAGCAGTCCCCAATTGGGGGGGGGCTGGGATGAGCAGTTCTTC. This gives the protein CASSPQLGGGWDEQFF.

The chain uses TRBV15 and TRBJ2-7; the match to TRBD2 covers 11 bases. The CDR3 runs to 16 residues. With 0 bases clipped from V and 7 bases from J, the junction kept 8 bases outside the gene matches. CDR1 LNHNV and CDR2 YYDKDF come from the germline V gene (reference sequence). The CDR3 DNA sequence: TGTGCCACCAGCAGAGATTGGGGACTAGCGGCGAGGGAGCAGTACTTC. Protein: CATSRDWGLAAREQYF.

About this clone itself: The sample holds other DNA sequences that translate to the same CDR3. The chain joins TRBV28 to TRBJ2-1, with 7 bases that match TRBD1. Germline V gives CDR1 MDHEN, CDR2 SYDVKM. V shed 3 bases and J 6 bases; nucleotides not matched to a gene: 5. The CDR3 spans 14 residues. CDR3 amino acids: CASSLRQGFNEQFF. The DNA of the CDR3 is TGTGCCAGCAGTTTGAGACAGGGCTTCAATGAGCAGTTCTTC. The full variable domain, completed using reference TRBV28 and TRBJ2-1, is DVKVTQSSRYLVKRTGEKVFLECVQDMDHENMFWYRQDPGLGLRLIYFSYDVKMKEKGDIPEGYSVSREKKERFSLILESASTNQTSMYLCASSLRQGFNEQFFGPGTRLTVL.

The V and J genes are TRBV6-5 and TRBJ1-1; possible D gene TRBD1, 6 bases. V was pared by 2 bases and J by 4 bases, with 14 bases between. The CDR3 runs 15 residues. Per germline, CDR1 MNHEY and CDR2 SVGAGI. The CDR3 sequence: CASSYQQGLSTEAFF. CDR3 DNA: TGTGCCAGCAGTTACCAACAGGGCTTGAGCACTGAAGCTTTCTTT.

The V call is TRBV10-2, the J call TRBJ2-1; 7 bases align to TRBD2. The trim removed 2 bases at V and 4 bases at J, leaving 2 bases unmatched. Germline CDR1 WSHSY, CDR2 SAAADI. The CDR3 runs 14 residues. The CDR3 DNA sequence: TGCGCCAGCAGTGAGGCGGGGGTTTACAATGAGCAGTTCTTC. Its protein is CASSEAGVYNEQFF.

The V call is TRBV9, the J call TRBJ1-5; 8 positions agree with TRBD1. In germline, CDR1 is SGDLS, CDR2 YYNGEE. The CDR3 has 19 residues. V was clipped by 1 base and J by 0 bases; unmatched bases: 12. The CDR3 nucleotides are TGTGCCAGCAGCGTATGGTGTTCAGGGGGCATATATAGCAATCAGCCCCAGCATTTT. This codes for CASSVWCSGGIYSNQPQHF.

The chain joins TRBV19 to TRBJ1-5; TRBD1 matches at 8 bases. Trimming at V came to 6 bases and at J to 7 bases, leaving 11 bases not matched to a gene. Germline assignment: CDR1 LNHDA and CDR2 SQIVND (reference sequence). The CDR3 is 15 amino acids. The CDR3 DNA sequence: TGTGCCAGTAGGAGAGGACAGGGAGGATGGCAGCCCCAGCATTTT. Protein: CASRRGQGGWQPQHF. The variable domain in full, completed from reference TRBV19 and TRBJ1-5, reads DGGITQSPKYLFRKEGQNVTLSCEQNLNHDAMYWYRQDPGQGLRLIYYSQIVNDFQKGDIAEGYSVSREKKESFPLTVTSAQKNPTAFYLCASRRGQGGWQPQHFGDGTRLSIL.

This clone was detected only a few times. CDR3: CASSTDRGHDTNEKLFF. CDR3 bases: TGTGCCAGTAGTACGGACAGGGGGCATGATACTAATGAAAAACTGTTTTTT. This rearrangement joins TRBV19 to TRBJ1-4, with 11 positions matching TRBD1. The CDR3 has 17 residues. Germline trimming cut 4 bases from V and 2 bases from J; bases unmatched to any gene: 6. Germline CDR1 LNHDA, CDR2 SQIVND (reference sequence).

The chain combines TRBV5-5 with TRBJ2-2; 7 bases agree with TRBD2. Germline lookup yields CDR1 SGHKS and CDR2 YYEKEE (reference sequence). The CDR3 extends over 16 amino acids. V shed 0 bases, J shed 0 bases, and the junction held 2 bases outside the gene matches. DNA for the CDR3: TGTGCCAGCAGCTTGGCCCTAGCGGCGAACACCGGGGAGCTGTTTTTT. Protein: CASSLALAANTGELFF.

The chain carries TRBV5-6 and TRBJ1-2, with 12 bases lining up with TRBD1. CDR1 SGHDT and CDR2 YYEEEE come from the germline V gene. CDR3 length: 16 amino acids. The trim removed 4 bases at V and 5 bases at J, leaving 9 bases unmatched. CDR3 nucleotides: TGTGCCAGCAGCCTTTGGTGGGGACAGGGGGCATATGGCTACACCTTC. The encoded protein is CASSLWWGQGAYGYTF.